This TCR beta chain was found in a study of post-analysis software for immune sequencing data. Study context: The patients showed relapsing-remitting, secondary progressive and progressive-relapsing multiple sclerosis courses.

Turning to this clonotype: The antigen remains undetermined.

Study-wide findings and caveats: The five TRBV segments detected at higher frequency in patients than in controls included TRBV5-6, TRBV5-1 and TRBV20-1. Among multiple sclerosis patients, normalized Chao1 diversity was significantly below that of controls.

Trimming took 3 bases from V and 6 from J, leaving 12 bases between them. Germline V gives CDR1 GTSNPN, CDR2 SVGIG (reference sequence). The CDR3 is made up of 14 amino acids. Unique molecular identifiers were built into the TCR beta cDNA libraries. TCRdb redid the calling of the PCR reads with MiXCR, one entry per CDR3 protein. The table has under 200,000 distinct CDR3 sequences, approximately 30% seen once. Sequences were obtained from blood. The source of this sequence is a girl under 18 with multiple sclerosis. This chain joins TRBV30 and TRBJ1-6; no definite D call. CDR3 loop: CAWRYGYGNSPLHF. CDR3 sequence (DNA): TGTGCCTGGAGGTACGGGTATGGTAATTCACCCCTCCACTTT.